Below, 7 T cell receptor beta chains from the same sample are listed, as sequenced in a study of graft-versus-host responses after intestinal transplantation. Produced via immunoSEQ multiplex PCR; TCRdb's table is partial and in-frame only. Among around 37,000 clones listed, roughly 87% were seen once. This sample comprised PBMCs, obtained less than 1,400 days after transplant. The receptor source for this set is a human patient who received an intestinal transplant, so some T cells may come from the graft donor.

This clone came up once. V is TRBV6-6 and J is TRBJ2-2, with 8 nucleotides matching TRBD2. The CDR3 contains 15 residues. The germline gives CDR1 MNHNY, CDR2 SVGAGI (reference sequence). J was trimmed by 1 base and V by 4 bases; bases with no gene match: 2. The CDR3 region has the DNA TGTGCCAGCAGTTTCAGCGGGGGGAACACCGGGGAGCTGTTTTTT. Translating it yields CASSFSGGNTGELFF.

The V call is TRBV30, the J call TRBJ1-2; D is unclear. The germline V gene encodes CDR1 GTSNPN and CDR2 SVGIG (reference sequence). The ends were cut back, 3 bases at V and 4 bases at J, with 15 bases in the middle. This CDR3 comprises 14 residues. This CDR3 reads CAWSPRITFYGYTF. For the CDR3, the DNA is TGTGCCTGGAGCCCCAGAATAACCTTCTATGGCTACACCTTC.

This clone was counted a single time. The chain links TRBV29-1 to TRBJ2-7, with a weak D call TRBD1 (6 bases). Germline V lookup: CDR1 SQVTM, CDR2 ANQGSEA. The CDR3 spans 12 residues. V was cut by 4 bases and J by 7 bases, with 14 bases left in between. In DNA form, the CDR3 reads TGCAGCGTTGCCACAGGGAGAAGGGAGCAGTACTTC. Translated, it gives CSVATGRREQYF.

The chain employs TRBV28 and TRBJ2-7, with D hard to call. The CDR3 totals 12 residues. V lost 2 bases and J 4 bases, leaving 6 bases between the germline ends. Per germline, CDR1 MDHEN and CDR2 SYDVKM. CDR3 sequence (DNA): TGTGCCAGCAGTTTACTATATTACGAGCAGTACTTC. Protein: CASSLLYYEQYF.

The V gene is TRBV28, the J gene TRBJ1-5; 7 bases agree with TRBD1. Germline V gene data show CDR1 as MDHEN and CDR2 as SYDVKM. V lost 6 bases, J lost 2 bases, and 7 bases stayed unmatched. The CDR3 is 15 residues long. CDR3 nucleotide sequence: TGTGCCAGCAGGTTAGGGGGCTCGGGCAATCAGCCCCAGCATTTT. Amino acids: CASRLGGSGNQPQHF.

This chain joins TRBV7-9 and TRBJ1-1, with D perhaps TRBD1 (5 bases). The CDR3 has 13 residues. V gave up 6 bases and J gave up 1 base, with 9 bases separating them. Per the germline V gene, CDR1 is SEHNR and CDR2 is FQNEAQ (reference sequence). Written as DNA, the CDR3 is TGTGCCAGCAGGTCCCAGGGGAACACTGAAGCTTTCTTT. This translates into CASRSQGNTEAFF.

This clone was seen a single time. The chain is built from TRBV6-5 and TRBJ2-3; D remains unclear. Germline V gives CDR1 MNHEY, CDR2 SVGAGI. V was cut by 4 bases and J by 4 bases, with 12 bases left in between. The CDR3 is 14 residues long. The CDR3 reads CASSWSPVPDTQYF. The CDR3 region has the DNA TGTGCCAGCAGTTGGTCCCCAGTTCCAGATACGCAGTATTTT.